This TCR beta chain was documented in a study of blood T cell repertoires in COVID-19. Trimming pared 4 bases from V and 4 bases from J, leaving 11 bases between. CDR3 length: 13 amino acids. Clones were sequenced by immunoSEQ multiplex PCR, and TCRdb holds only the in-frame ones, with some missing. The repertoire has about 84,000 clones, approximately 86% of them found once; the top ten carry 25% to 35%. The specimen sequenced was peripheral blood. J is TRBJ2-7 and V is TRBV12-3 or TRBV12-4; D unresolved. The TCR originated in a woman of 80 years or more with acute or convalescent COVID-19. The CDR3, as DNA: TGTGCCAGCAGTTATAGCCAGTTATACGAGCAGTACTTC. Protein: CASSYSQLYEQYF.